Below, one TCR beta chain is given with its context. What this receptor recognizes is not known. Within one base of it there is no much larger clone, and no base qualities were kept. CDR1 PRHDT and CDR2 FYEKMQ are derived from the germline V gene (reference sequence). The CDR3 runs 18 amino acids, cysteine and phenylalanine included. Of the read, only the CDR3 DNA is kept; its 54 bases are in frame from base 1. From V the trimming removes 9 bases and from J it removes 2 bases, while the gene matches leave 16 bases of the junction unaccounted for. These data belong to a study of immunodeficiency (dated 2019 in TCRdb). In terms of the full investigation: Repertoire analysis was done to look for VDJ recombination defects and oligoclonality. On the study overall, not on this receptor specifically: Restricted TRB V-J pairing and lower productive entropy were observed in patient CD8+ T cells compared with control CD8+ T cells. In the entropy comparisons of patients against healthy controls, patients were shown as n=3 (open circles), and an effect of thymic development was suggested only as a possibility. Severe oligoclonality, judged by top-100 and total clonotype frequencies, was seen in patient CD8+ but not CD4+ T cells.

Genomic DNA was extracted using the QIAamp DNA Blood Mini Kit and was submitted for immunoSEQ repertoire analysis. Using a standard quantity of genomic DNA template, multiplex PCR was run to amplify the CDR3 regions. An Illumina platform was used to sequence the PCR products. Processing in the source paper ran as follows. Alignment of sequences to a reference was performed, and V, D and J gene definitions were taken from IMGT. A nearest-neighbor clustering algorithm merged closely related sequences to remove PCR and sequencing errors. V, D and J usage in productive unique and total sequences was analyzed using ImmunoSEQ Analyzer tools and R version 3.6.1. As stored in TCRdb, this immuneACCESS dataset retains in-frame rearrangements with V and J assigned. A fraction of the clones does not appear; measured against another copy, unresolved V genes explain less than half of the discrepancy, and the remainder lacks a known reason. For V, J and clone size, that table is used; D and trimming come from the DNA. The sample records roughly 1,200 clones, 80% to 95% of which are singletons. Clones ranked in the top ten supply about 1.5% of the sample.

CD3+CD8+ T cells were sorted from fresh PBMCs before TCR sequencing. Sequencing was done on a sample of CD8+ T cells from blood. This receptor was identified in a female donor. The chain joins TRBV13 to TRBJ2-6; TRBD1 lines up with 7 middle nucleotides. The DNA is as follows: TGTGCCAGTGGGACAGAACTTTTTCCTACCGCTGGGGCCAACGTCCTGACTTTC. The resulting protein is CASGTELFPTAGANVLTF. This CDR3, with the reference TRBV13 and TRBJ2-6 proteins standing in past its ends, gives the full variable domain AAGVIQSPRHLIKEKRETATLKCYPIPRHDTVYWYQQGPGQDPQFLISFYEKMQSDKGSIPDRFSAQQFSDYHSELNMSSLELGDSALYFCASGTELFPTAGANVLTFGAGSRLTVL.